Presented here are 5 T cell receptor beta chains from one specimen sequenced in a study of CD8+CD57+ T cells in acquired aplastic anemia. Individuals selected for sequencing had exhibited CD8+CD57+ cell expansion on flow cytometry. Genomic DNA provided the template from which TCR beta VDJ and CDR3 profiles were obtained. MiXCR, applied by TCRdb to the reads, yields one record per CDR3 protein. The repertoire consists of hundreds of thousands of distinct CDR3 sequences, with roughly a third occurring once and the leading ten covering 0.82%. Sequences were obtained from sorted CD4+, CD8+, or CD8+CD57+ T cells (not recorded which) from PBMCs. These receptors were collected from a human donor with aplastic anemia.

Notes on this clonotype: A read error may explain this, as a much larger clone is one base away. The chain employs TRBV9 and TRBJ1-2, with 7 nucleotides matching TRBD1. Trimming took 1 base from V and 7 from J; bases not matched to a gene: 4. Germline lookup yields CDR1 SGDLS and CDR2 YYNGEE. The CDR3 is made up of 13 amino acids. The CDR3, as DNA: TGTGCCAGCAGCGTAAAGACAGGGCTTGGCTACACCTTC. Translated: CASSVKTGLGYTF.

This clonotype was found many times. V is TRBV19 and J is TRBJ2-1; D is perhaps TRBD1 or TRBD2 (5 bases each). V was shortened by 5 bases and J by 5 bases, with 13 bases between the two germline ends. CDR3 length: 14 amino acids. From germline, CDR1 is LNHDA and CDR2 SQIVND (reference sequence). CDR3 nucleotide sequence: TGTGCCAGTAGTCTACGGGACGGGCACAATGAGCAGTTCTTC. Protein: CASSLRDGHNEQFF.

The rearrangement joins TRBV2 to TRBJ2-7; D possibly matches TRBD1 or TRBD2 (5 bases each). This CDR3 has 16 amino acids. Trimming shortened V by 3 bases and J by 1 base, and 16 bases separated the two germline ends. The germline V gene encodes CDR1 SNHLY and CDR2 FYNNEI. CDR3 residues: CASSENEGPPSYEQYF. CDR3 nucleotides: TGTGCCAGCAGTGAGAACGAGGGGCCACCATCCTACGAGCAGTACTTC.

The chain joins TRBV2 to TRBJ2-7, with D perhaps matching TRBD2 (6 bases). The V gene lost 6 bases and the J gene lost 5 bases, with 17 bases spanning the gap. Germline lookup yields CDR1 SNHLY and CDR2 FYNNEI. CDR3 length equals 14 residues. In DNA, the CDR3 is TGTGCCAGCAGCCCTCGCGGGATTTTTCACGAGCAGTACTTC. It encodes CASSPRGIFHEQYF.

This clonotype was found a few times. This rearrangement joins TRBV5-1 to TRBJ1-1; D unresolved. Trimming pared 3 bases from V and 2 bases from J, leaving 17 bases between. The germline V gene encodes CDR1 SGHRS and CDR2 YFSETQ. The CDR3 contains 16 residues. CDR3 sequence: CASSSGAALLNTEAFF. CDR3 DNA sequence: TGCGCCAGCAGCTCCGGAGCCGCACTCCTAAACACTGAAGCTTTCTTT.